These T cell receptor beta chains were read from a single sample in a study of tissue T cells after allogeneic stem cell transplantation. The repertoire was sequenced with immunoSEQ multiplex PCR; TCRdb's copy has only in-frame clones and lacks some. This table has 25,000 or so clones, about 89% appearing once. Specimen: blood, collected before transplantation. These receptors all stem from a male donor at least 60 years old who later had graft-versus-host disease after an allogeneic stem cell transplant. Each CDR3 is given with its conserved first and last residue. The D gene is left open where the match is weak. Clone size, where shown, is once, few, many, or a class for clones that have expanded.

V,J,D,size,CDR3,DNA
TRBV6-4,TRBJ1-2,.,.,CASSDPIHSPRGYTF,TGTGCCAGCAGTGACCCGATCCACAGCCCCCGGGGCTACACCTTC
TRBV20-1,TRBJ1-2,TRBD1,.,CSASGQSRGHGYTF,TGCAGTGCTAGTGGACAAAGCAGGGGGCATGGCTACACCTTC
TRBV4-1,TRBJ2-7,.,.,CASSRILVGEQYF,TGCGCCAGCAGTCGGATCCTTGTTGGGGAGCAGTACTTC
TRBV7-9,TRBJ2-5,TRBD2,.,CATQAHSGGHQETQYF,TGTGCTACCCAGGCGCATAGCGGGGGCCACCAAGAGACCCAGTACTTC
TRBV7-9,TRBJ1-5,TRBD1,.,CASSPTGNQPQHF,TGTGCCAGCAGCCCGACAGGGAATCAGCCCCAGCATTTT
TRBV9,TRBJ1-3,.,.,CASSASGAGGNTIYF,TGTGCCAGCAGCGCTTCAGGGGCGGGAGGAAACACCATATATTTT
TRBV19,TRBJ2-6,.,.,CASLPSSGANVLTF,TGTGCCAGCCTCCCTTCTTCTGGGGCCAACGTCCTGACTTTC
TRBV28,TRBJ2-2,.,once,CAIGPVAGELFF,TGTGCCATCGGACCCGTAGCCGGGGAGCTGTTTTTT
TRBV18,TRBJ2-3,.,.,CASSRGYQGSDTQYF,TGTGCCAGCTCAAGAGGGTATCAGGGATCAGATACGCAGTATTTT
TRBV7-9,TRBJ2-7,.,.,CASSSGSGLYEQYF,TGTGCCAGCAGCTCAGGGTCAGGGTTGTACGAGCAGTACTTC
TRBV18,TRBJ1-1,.,.,CASSPAAGRNTEAFF,TGTGCCAGCTCACCAGCGGCAGGGAGGAACACTGAAGCTTTCTTT
TRBV2,TRBJ1-2,.,.,CASSMLGSGYTF,TGTGCCAGCAGTATGTTGGGGAGTGGCTACACCTTC
TRBV20-1,TRBJ2-3,.,.,CSASRLVTTDTQYF,TGCAGTGCTAGTCGCCTAGTTACAACAGATACGCAGTATTTT
TRBV2,TRBJ2-1,TRBD2,.,CARAGGTSRDNEQFF,TGTGCCAGAGCGGGAGGGACTTCCAGGGACAATGAGCAGTTCTTC
TRBV11-2,TRBJ2-2,.,.,CASSLRGRGTPGELFF,TGTGCCAGCAGCTTGAGGGGGCGGGGGACCCCCGGGGAGCTGTTTTTT
TRBV19,TRBJ1-2,.,few,CASSVSHSNYGYTF,TGTGCCAGTAGTGTAAGTCACAGTAACTATGGCTACACCTTC
TRBV20-1,TRBJ2-5,.,.,CSASKKETQYF,TGCAGTGCTAGCAAAAAAGAGACCCAGTACTTC
TRBV27,TRBJ1-1,.,.,CASSKEAKNTEAFF,TGTGCCAGCAGTAAAGAGGCGAAGAACACTGAAGCTTTCTTT
TRBV14,TRBJ2-7,.,once,CASSQEVSQRPYEQYF,TGTGCCAGCAGCCAAGAAGTCAGCCAAAGACCCTACGAGCAGTACTTC
TRBV7-2,TRBJ2-3,TRBD2,.,CASSSAGLADSTDTQYF,TGTGCCAGCAGCTCCGCGGGACTAGCGGATAGCACAGATACGCAGTATTTT
TRBV5-1,TRBJ1-2,.,.,CASSLAVGMSGGYTF,TGCGCCAGCAGCTTGGCCGTAGGAATGTCGGGGGGCTACACCTTC
TRBV18,TRBJ2-6,.,.,CASPSSGANVLTF,TGTGCCAGCCCGAGCTCTGGGGCCAACGTCCTGACTTTC
TRBV2,TRBJ1-2,.,.,CASSETRALYGYTF,TGTGCCAGCAGTGAAACCCGGGCCCTATATGGCTACACCTTC
TRBV4-1,TRBJ2-2,TRBD2,.,CASSREGQDTGELFF,TGCGCCAGCAGCCGGGAGGGCCAGGACACCGGGGAGCTGTTTTTT
TRBV19,TRBJ1-2,TRBD1,once,CASSIGQGAVGGYGYTF,TGTGCCAGTAGTATTGGGCAGGGGGCGGTCGGCGGCTATGGCTACACCTTC
TRBV6-1,TRBJ2-4,.,.,CASSEGWDIQYF,TGTGCCAGCAGTGAAGGCTGGGACATTCAGTACTTC
TRBV15,TRBJ2-5,.,.,CATSRDKGSLETQYF,TGTGCCACCAGCAGAGATAAGGGGTCCCTAGAGACCCAGTACTTC
TRBV18,TRBJ1-3,TRBD1,.,CASSPRQGTGNTIYF,TGTGCCAGCTCACCACGACAGGGTACGGGAAACACCATATATTTT
TRBV3-1/TRBV3-2,TRBJ2-5,TRBD1,.,CASSQYRDRDLETQYF,TGTGCCAGCAGCCAATACCGGGACAGGGATCTAGAGACCCAGTACTTC
TRBV5-1,TRBJ2-7,.,.,CASSLGGASSYEQYF,TGCGCCAGCAGCTTGGGGGGGGCCTCGTCCTACGAGCAGTACTTC
TRBV5-4,TRBJ2-7,TRBD1,few,CASSPGQGLTYEQYF,TGTGCCAGCAGCCCGGGACAGGGGCTAACCTACGAGCAGTACTTC
TRBV5-8,TRBJ1-5,.,once,CASSPTGGVGSNQPQHF,TGTGCCAGCAGCCCAACCGGGGGGGTCGGCAGCAATCAGCCCCAGCATTTT
TRBV27,TRBJ2-1,.,.,CATHDQYNEQFF,TGTGCCACCCATGACCAGTACAATGAGCAGTTCTTC